The 32 T cell receptor beta chains reported below all come from one sample, sequenced in a study of OX40 agonist ivuxolimab in advanced cancers. Assay used: immunoSEQ multiplex PCR; TCRdb lists only in-frame clones, some missing. The table lists 81,000 or so clones, more than 70% of them singletons. Source: CD4+ or CD8+ T cells sorted from blood, taken in a trial of the OX40 agonist ivuxolimab. Receptor source: an adult with an advanced solid tumor such as melanoma, head and neck, liver or kidney cancer.

Of note for this clone: The conserved phenylalanine or tryptophan normally closing the CDR3 is absent here, so this likely arose from a read error. J is TRBJ1-6 and V is TRBV5-1; 7 bases match TRBD1. Germline V CDR1 and CDR2: SGHRS, YFSETQ. The CDR3 contains 15 residues. J was trimmed by 10 bases and V by 4 bases; bases with no gene match: 11. The CDR3 loop is CASSDDSGGNSPLHL. DNA of the CDR3: TGCGCCAGCAGCGACGACTCAGGGGGAAACTCACCCCTCCACCTT.

The chain recombines TRBV5-6 with TRBJ1-2; possible D gene TRBD1, 5 bases. This CDR3 is built from 15 residues. Germline CDR1 reads SGHDT; CDR2 reads YYEEEE. Trimming pared 2 bases from V and 5 bases from J, leaving 16 bases between. The CDR3 sequence is CASSFRASGSYGYTF. CDR3 DNA sequence: TGTGCCAGCAGCTTCAGGGCCTCAGGGTCTTATGGCTACACCTTC.

V gene TRBV29-1 combines with J gene TRBJ1-1; D uncertain. Germline-derived CDR1 and CDR2 are SQVTM and ANQGSEA. V was pared by 4 bases and J by 1 base, with 7 bases between. The CDR3 spans 12 residues. The chain's CDR3 is CSVGPPNTEAFF. The CDR3 DNA follows: TGCAGCGTTGGCCCCCCGAACACTGAAGCTTTCTTT.

In regard to this clone: Since the CDR3 does not end with the conserved phenylalanine or tryptophan, this likely comes from a read error. The genes are TRBV6-5 and TRBJ1-6; 9 bases are a match to TRBD1. The CDR3 is 15 residues long. Germline V CDR1 and CDR2: MNHEY, SVGAGI. Written as DNA, the CDR3 is TGTGCCAGCAGCCTCACAGGGGGCGGGGGTTCACTCCTCCACCTT. Amino acids: CASSLTGGGGSLLHL.

J is TRBJ2-5 and V is TRBV11-3; no clear D gene. Germline CDR1 is SGHNT and CDR2 is YENEEA. The CDR3 is made up of 13 amino acids. Trimming cost V 0 bases and J 1 base, with 3 bases left between them. CDR3 loop: CASSLDSQETQYF. Here the CDR3 DNA reads TGTGCCAGCAGCTTAGACAGCCAAGAGACCCAGTACTTC.

The chain uses TRBV2 and TRBJ2-2; D may be TRBD2 (5 bases). The CDR3 consists of 14 residues. The germline V gene encodes CDR1 SNHLY and CDR2 FYNNEI. Trimming took off 4 bases at V and 5 bases at J, with 11 bases between the two ends. The CDR3 reads CASSVLGRTGELFF. The CDR3 DNA reads TGTGCCAGCAGTGTACTTGGGAGAACCGGGGAGCTGTTTTTT.

This clone was seen only once. The rearrangement joins TRBV7-9 to TRBJ1-5; tentatively, D is TRBD1 (6 bases). V shed 5 bases and J shed 7 bases, with 12 bases lying between them. This CDR3 region has 13 residues. Germline lookup yields CDR1 SEHNR and CDR2 FQNEAQ (reference sequence). For the CDR3, the DNA is TGTGCCAGCAGCCTGGGGGGCGGGCAGCCCCAGCATTTT. The encoded protein is CASSLGGGQPQHF. Full variable domain (outside the CDR3, taken from reference TRBV7-9 and TRBJ1-5): DTGVSQNPRHKITKRGQNVTFRCDPISEHNRLYWYRQTLGQGPEFLTYFQNEAQLEKSRLLSDRFSAERPKGSFSTLEIQRTEQGDSAMYLCASSLGGGQPQHFGDGTRLSIL.

The chain links TRBV28 to TRBJ1-5, with a possible D match to TRBD1 (5 bases). CDR3 length: 15 residues. Per the germline V gene, CDR1 is MDHEN and CDR2 is SYDVKM. Trimming cost V 8 bases and J 5 bases, with 19 bases left between them. CDR3 protein: CASREPAGGDQPQHF. In DNA, the CDR3 is TGTGCCAGCCGCGAGCCCGCGGGAGGGGATCAGCCCCAGCATTTT.

The rearrangement joins TRBV7-2 to TRBJ1-6; the D is unclear. Trimming cost V 1 base and J 9 bases, with 13 bases left between them. The CDR3 spans 15 residues. The germline V gene encodes CDR1 SGHTA and CDR2 FQGNSA. The CDR3 reads CASSLEWGSSSPLHF. CDR3 nucleotides: TGTGCCAGCAGCTTAGAATGGGGTTCTTCTTCACCCCTCCACTTT.

CDR3 amino acids: CASSIGTQYEQYF. DNA for the CDR3: TGTGCCAGTAGTATAGGGACCCAATACGAGCAGTACTTC. This chain joins TRBV19 and TRBJ2-7; D is undetermined. The CDR3 spans 13 residues. CDR1 is LNHDA, CDR2 SQIVND, per germline (reference sequence). V lost 1 base to trimming and J lost 4 bases, with 8 bases between them.

This chain connects TRBV7-9 to TRBJ2-3; D possibly corresponds to TRBD2 (6 bases). The CDR3 has 15 amino acids. Trimming removed 3 bases at V and 5 bases at J, with 15 bases between. Germline CDR1 and CDR2: SEHNR and FQNEAQ (reference sequence). The CDR3 spells CASSFSLVEGDTQYF. CDR3 DNA: TGTGCCAGCAGCTTTTCCCTCGTGGAGGGAGATACGCAGTATTTT.

V is TRBV18 and J is TRBJ2-3, with TRBD2 matching over 10 bases. CDR3 length: 15 residues. CDR1 is KGHSH, CDR2 LQKENI, per germline. Trimming cost V 1 base and J 5 bases; bases outside gene matches: 3. The CDR3 bases are TGTGCCAGCTCACCACGGCCTAGCGGGGGAGATACGCAGTATTTT. It specifies CASSPRPSGGDTQYF.

The V gene is TRBV6-4, the J gene TRBJ2-1; D gene ambiguous. Per the germline V gene, CDR1 is MRHNA and CDR2 is SNTAGT. This CDR3 spans 13 amino acids. The ends were cut back, 5 bases at V and 5 bases at J, with 10 bases in the middle. The CDR3 region is CASSPDRHNEQFF. The CDR3 region has the DNA TGTGCCAGCAGTCCGGACCGTCACAATGAGCAGTTCTTC.

The chain combines TRBV4-1 with TRBJ2-5, with 7 bases that match TRBD1. CDR1 is MGHRA, CDR2 YSYEKL, per germline. The V segment lost 2 bases and the J segment 4 bases; nucleotides outside the gene matches: 7. This CDR3 contains 15 residues. CDR3: CASSQFIGGGETQYF. CDR3 sequence (DNA): TGCGCCAGCAGCCAATTTATAGGGGGCGGAGAGACCCAGTACTTC.

The chain joins TRBV14 to TRBJ2-7; 7 nucleotides align to TRBD1. The CDR3 loop spans 17 amino acids. Germline loops: CDR1 SGHDN, CDR2 FVKESK. The junction had 14 bases not matched to a gene; V was cut back by 4 bases and J by 2 bases. Here the CDR3 reads CASSPFTPGGATYEQYF. The CDR3 DNA sequence: TGTGCCAGCAGCCCGTTTACTCCAGGGGGAGCTACCTACGAGCAGTACTTC. The variable domain in full, completed from reference TRBV14 and TRBJ2-7, reads EAGVTQFPSHSVIEKGQTVTLRCDPISGHDNLYWYRRVMGKEIKFLLHFVKESKQDESGMPNNRFLAERTGGTYSTLKVQPAELEDSGVYFCASSPFTPGGATYEQYFGPGTRLTVT.

This clone was seen a few times. The rearrangement uses TRBV2 and TRBJ1-5, with D possibly matching TRBD1 (5 bases). With 6 bases removed from V and 5 bases from J, the gap between germline ends came to 8 bases. Germline loops: CDR1 SNHLY, CDR2 FYNNEI. The length of the CDR3 is 12 residues. The CDR3 here is CASRDSDQPQHF. In nucleotides, the CDR3 is TGTGCCAGCAGAGACAGTGATCAGCCCCAGCATTTT.

The CDR3 is CASSYGERLSAEPQHF. CDR3 coding DNA: TGTGCCAGCAGTTACGGTGAACGCCTTTCAGCGGAGCCCCAGCATTTT. The V gene is TRBV6-6, the J gene TRBJ1-5; D not resolved. Per germline, CDR1 MNHNY and CDR2 SVGAGI (reference sequence). This CDR3 is built from 16 residues. V was trimmed by 2 bases and J by 8 bases, leaving 19 bases between them.

The chain joins TRBV9 to TRBJ2-1; D unclear. Germline CDR1 is SGDLS and CDR2 is YYNGEE. Trimming cost V 0 bases and J 6 bases, with 7 bases left between them. The CDR3 covers 13 residues. This CDR3 reads CASSVGVVNEQFF. CDR3 in DNA: TGTGCCAGCAGCGTAGGGGTGGTCAATGAGCAGTTCTTC.

The V call is TRBV29-1, the J call TRBJ1-4; possible D gene TRBD1, 5 bases. Germline V CDR1 and CDR2: SQVTM, ANQGSEA. This CDR3 has 13 amino acids. The ends were cut back, 4 bases at V and 8 bases at J, with 14 bases in the middle. The CDR3 DNA follows: TGCAGCGTTGGGGGCACCTTGGGGGAAAAACTGTTTTTT. Protein sequence: CSVGGTLGEKLFF.

This chain links TRBV28 with TRBJ2-7; TRBD2 might be the D (5 bases). V was clipped by 8 bases and J by 7 bases, with 9 bases between them. CDR3 length: 10 residues. CDR1 and CDR2 from the germline V gene are MDHEN and SYDVKM. The CDR3 spells CASGRGEQYF. CDR3 nucleotides: TGTGCCAGCGGGAGAGGGGAGCAGTACTTC.

The V and J genes are TRBV14 and TRBJ2-3; possible D gene TRBD2, 5 bases. Trimming took 4 bases from V and 3 from J, leaving 14 bases between them. The V gene's germline CDR1 is SGHDN and CDR2 FVKESK. The CDR3 is 15 amino acids. The CDR3, as DNA: TGTGCCAGCAGCCTACTCCGAACGGGGACAGATACGCAGTATTTT. Residues: CASSLLRTGTDTQYF.

V gene TRBV5-1 combines with J gene TRBJ1-4; D remains unclear. Between the trimmed V and J ends, which lost 2 bases and 3 bases, there was a span of 17 bases. Germline V CDR1 and CDR2: SGHRS, YFSETQ. CDR3 length: 17 residues. CDR3 sequence reads: CASSFGRSDAANEKLFF. CDR3 in DNA: TGCGCCAGCAGCTTTGGCAGGTCCGACGCGGCTAATGAAAAACTGTTTTTT. The variable domain in full, with the rest retrieved from reference TRBV5-1 and TRBJ1-4, is KAGVTQTPRYLIKTRGQQVTLSCSPISGHRSVSWYQQTPGQGLQFLFEYFSETQRNKGNFPGRFSGRQFSNSRSEMNVSTLELGDSALYLCASSFGRSDAANEKLFFGSGTQLSVL.

The chain is built from TRBV18 and TRBJ2-3, with TRBD1 matching over 7 bases. Unmatched junction bases numbered 3, after V lost 4 bases and J lost 2 bases. Germline lookup yields CDR1 KGHSH and CDR2 LQKENI. The CDR3 is 14 residues long. The CDR3 here is CASSQQGSTDTQYF. The DNA of the CDR3 is TGTGCCAGCTCACAACAGGGGTCCACAGATACGCAGTATTTT. The full variable domain, completed using reference TRBV18 and TRBJ2-3, is NAGVMQNPRHLVRRRGQEARLRCSPMKGHSHVYWYRQLPEEGLKFMVYLQKENIIDESGMPKERFSAEFPKEGPSILRIQQVVRGDSAAYFCASSQQGSTDTQYFGPGTRLTVL.

V and J are TRBV11-2 and TRBJ2-1; 7 bases are shared with TRBD1. The CDR3 spans 16 residues. With 5 bases clipped from V and 6 bases from J, the junction kept 13 bases outside the gene matches. Germline values: CDR1 SGHAT, CDR2 FQNNGV. CDR3 DNA sequence: TGTGCCAGCAGCCCATACGGACAGGTCGTAGGCAATGAGCAGTTCTTC. Its translation: CASSPYGQVVGNEQFF.

This clone was seen only once. The chain carries TRBV5-1 and TRBJ2-7; D is undetermined. The CDR3 has 14 amino acids. Germline values: CDR1 SGHRS, CDR2 YFSETQ. With 4 bases removed from V and 0 bases from J, the gap between germline ends came to 11 bases. In DNA form, the CDR3 reads TGCGCCAGCAGCCCGGACGGTGCCTCCTACGAGCAGTACTTC. Protein: CASSPDGASYEQYF.

The V gene is TRBV10-3, the J gene TRBJ2-7; no firm D call. V was cut by 4 bases and J by 5 bases, with 12 bases left in between. There are 13 residues in the CDR3. The germline gives CDR1 ENHRY, CDR2 SYGVKD. As DNA, the CDR3 is TGTGCCATCAGTGGAAAGGTTTTGGACGAGCAGTACTTC. Residues: CAISGKVLDEQYF.

The chain combines TRBV5-1 with TRBJ2-7, with D tentatively TRBD2 (6 bases). The CDR3 runs to 14 residues. V dropped 4 bases and J dropped 1 base, with 12 bases sitting between them. CDR1 SGHRS and CDR2 YFSETQ come from the germline V gene. CDR3 nucleotide sequence: TGCGCCAGCAGCCCGGGAGTCCCTTCCTACGAGCAGTACTTC. Translation gives CASSPGVPSYEQYF.

CDR3 sequence reads: CASSNVQGTVVTDTQYF. CDR3 nucleotides: TGTGCCAGCAGCAACGTACAGGGGACAGTTGTAACAGATACGCAGTATTTT. The chain recombines TRBV7-2 with TRBJ2-3, with 7 bases matching TRBD1. The trim removed 5 bases at V and 3 bases at J, leaving 14 bases unmatched. The germline CDR1 and CDR2 sequences are SGHTA and FQGNSA. The CDR3 extends over 17 amino acids.

The chain has TRBV5-1 and TRBJ1-1, with D possibly being TRBD1 (5 bases). The CDR3 contains 14 residues. Trimming took off 0 bases at V and 10 bases at J, with 16 bases between the two ends. Germline V CDR1 and CDR2: SGHRS, YFSETQ. CDR3 sequence reads: CASSLVLGELRAFF. The CDR3 nucleotides are TGCGCCAGCAGCTTGGTGTTGGGGGAATTAAGAGCTTTCTTT.

V usage is TRBV6-1 and J usage is TRBJ1-2; maybe TRBD1 (5 bases). V lost 0 bases to trimming and J lost 2 bases, with 10 bases between them. Germline CDR1 MNHNS, CDR2 SASEGT. The length of the CDR3 is 15 residues. The CDR3 spells CASSEAGQGNYGYTF. The DNA of the CDR3 is TGTGCCAGCAGTGAAGCGGGGCAGGGAAACTATGGCTACACCTTC.

The chain uses TRBV10-3 and TRBJ1-2; D is unclear. This CDR3 contains 10 residues. Looked up from germline, CDR1 is ENHRY and CDR2 is SYGVKD. The V end was cut by 8 bases, the J end by 6 bases, with 7 bases between. The CDR3 nucleotides are TGTGCCATCGGTGGGGATGGCTACACCTTC. This sequence encodes CAIGGDGYTF.

The V call is TRBV9, the J call TRBJ2-5, with D perhaps matching TRBD2 (6 bases). The V gene lost 4 bases and the J gene lost 4 bases, with 20 bases spanning the gap. The CDR3 covers 16 residues. The V gene's germline CDR1 is SGDLS and CDR2 YYNGEE. CDR3 in amino acids: CASSLRGWGESETQYF. The CDR3 DNA is TGTGCCAGCAGCCTACGAGGGTGGGGGGAATCAGAGACCCAGTACTTC.